The 24 T cell receptor beta chains in this list originate from one sample, sequenced in a study of shared clonotypes between healthy human individuals. Sequencing was performed with immunoSEQ multiplex PCR; in TCRdb, only in-frame clones are kept and a portion is missing. Counted here are about 640,000 clones, around 72% occurring once; the ten biggest clones make up about 1.8%. The source material was memory CD4+ T cells sorted from blood. Documented subset: CD45RA-negative fraction. The receptors originated from a woman in her 30s in good health.

This chain joins TRBV28 and TRBJ1-2; 8 bases line up with TRBD1. This CDR3 region has 15 residues. V lost 6 bases, J lost 1 base, and 7 bases stayed unmatched. In germline, CDR1 is MDHEN, CDR2 SYDVKM. The CDR3 nucleotides are TGTGCCAGCAGCCTCTCAGGGGGCTTTAACTATGGCTACACCTTC. This encodes CASSLSGGFNYGYTF.

This clone was seen at least ten times. This chain connects TRBV7-8 to TRBJ2-1; D possibly matches TRBD1 or TRBD2 (5 bases each). Germline V gene data show CDR1 as SGHVS and CDR2 as FQNEAQ. V lost 1 base to trimming and J lost 6 bases, with 10 bases between them. The CDR3 loop spans 14 amino acids. This chain's CDR3 is CASSLGGWSNEQFF. The CDR3 DNA follows: TGTGCCAGCAGCTTAGGGGGGTGGTCCAATGAGCAGTTCTTC. Looking up the rest from reference TRBV7-8 and TRBJ2-1 gives the full variable domain: GAGVSQSPRYKVAKRGQDVALRCDPISGHVSLFWYQQALGQGPEFLTYFQNEAQLDKSGLPSDRFFAERPEGSVSTLKIQRTQQEDSAVYLCASSLGGWSNEQFFGPGTRLTVL.

This clone was seen a few times. The genes are TRBV5-1 and TRBJ2-7; D is ambiguous. In germline, CDR1 is SGHRS, CDR2 YFSETQ. The CDR3 is made up of 12 amino acids. Between the trimmed V and J ends, which lost 2 bases and 3 bases, there was a span of 6 bases. The CDR3 is CASSFDFYEQYF. The CDR3 region has the DNA TGCGCCAGCAGCTTCGACTTCTACGAGCAGTACTTC. The full variable domain, completed using reference TRBV5-1 and TRBJ2-7, is KAGVTQTPRYLIKTRGQQVTLSCSPISGHRSVSWYQQTPGQGLQFLFEYFSETQRNKGNFPGRFSGRQFSNSRSEMNVSTLELGDSALYLCASSFDFYEQYFGPGTRLTVT.

This clone was seen just once. This chain joins TRBV19 and TRBJ2-3; TRBD2 is a possible D gene (5 bases). CDR3 length equals 16 residues. Trimming took off 2 bases at V and 0 bases at J, with 12 bases between the two ends. CDR1 is LNHDA and CDR2 is SQIVND in the germline V gene (reference sequence). The CDR3 DNA sequence: TGTGCCAGTAGTATACATGAAGCGGCCAGCACAGATACGCAGTATTTT. It encodes CASSIHEAASTDTQYF. Combining the CDR3 with reference TRBV19 and TRBJ2-3 gives the whole variable domain DGGITQSPKYLFRKEGQNVTLSCEQNLNHDAMYWYRQDPGQGLRLIYYSQIVNDFQKGDIAEGYSVSREKKESFPLTVTSAQKNPTAFYLCASSIHEAASTDTQYFGPGTRLTVL.

The genes are TRBV4-2 and TRBJ2-7; 7 bases map to TRBD1. Germline V gene sequence: CDR1 LGHNA, CDR2 YNFKEQ. The CDR3 has 15 residues. V lost 3 bases and J lost 0; bases outside the gene matches: 5. The CDR3 sequence is CASSHRQGPSYEQYF. CDR3 bases: TGTGCCAGCAGCCATAGACAGGGACCCTCCTACGAGCAGTACTTC.

There are a few counts of this clone. For the CDR3, the DNA is TGCGCCAGCAGCACCGGGGACAGAACTATACACGAGCAGTACTTC. Translated: CASSTGDRTIHEQYF. J is TRBJ2-7 and V is TRBV5-1, with TRBD1 matching over 7 bases. Germline CDR1 and CDR2: SGHRS and YFSETQ. The V segment lost 4 bases and the J segment 5 bases; nucleotides outside the gene matches: 12. This CDR3 has 15 amino acids.

This chain connects TRBV11-1 to TRBJ2-7, with TRBD2 matching 8 bases. Germline V CDR1 and CDR2: SGHAT, FQDESV (reference sequence). This CDR3 has 15 residues. V shed 4 bases and J 0 bases; nucleotides not matched to a gene: 5. This chain's CDR3 is CASSSTTSDSYEQYF. The CDR3 DNA sequence: TGTGCCAGCAGCTCAACGACTAGCGACTCCTACGAGCAGTACTTC.

The chain has TRBV7-9 and TRBJ2-2; 11 positions agree with TRBD2. Germline CDR1 and CDR2: SEHNR and FQNEAQ (reference sequence). Trimming cost V 2 bases and J 7 bases; bases outside gene matches: 9. This CDR3 spans 17 amino acids. CDR3: CASSLLAGGPSSGELFF. The CDR3 nucleotides are TGTGCCAGCAGCTTATTAGCGGGAGGGCCCAGTAGCGGGGAGCTGTTTTTT.

This sequence joins TRBV11-3 and TRBJ2-1; 9 bases align to TRBD2. The CDR3 length is 16 residues. The germline V gene has CDR1 SGHNT and CDR2 YENEEA. The V and J ends lost 6 bases and 6 bases, in that order; junction bases with no gene match: 12. CDR3 protein: CASSDSGRRRGNEQFF. CDR3 in DNA: TGTGCCAGCAGTGATAGCGGGAGAAGAAGAGGCAATGAGCAGTTCTTC.

The chain carries TRBV4-1 and TRBJ1-5; tentative D call: TRBD1 (5 bases). There are 13 residues in the CDR3. Germline-derived CDR1 and CDR2 are MGHRA and YSYEKL. V shed 4 bases and J shed 7 bases, with 11 bases lying between them. The CDR3 spells CASSLQGSQPQHF. The CDR3 nucleotides are TGCGCCAGCAGCCTGCAGGGTTCGCAGCCCCAGCATTTT.

This sequence joins TRBV11-3 and TRBJ2-7, with TRBD2 matching over 13 bases. V trimming: 5 bases; J trimming: 7 bases; junction bases outside the gene matches: 8. Germline V gives CDR1 SGHNT, CDR2 YENEEA. The CDR3 spans 15 residues. The CDR3, as DNA: TGTGCCAGCAGCCAAGGACTAGCGGGAGCGAGGGAGCAGTACTTC. As protein: CASSQGLAGAREQYF. Combining the CDR3 with reference TRBV11-3 and TRBJ2-7 gives the whole variable domain EAGVVQSPRYKIIEKKQPVAFWCNPISGHNTLYWYLQNLGQGPELLIRYENEEAVDDSQLPKDRFSAERLKGVDSTLKIQPAELGDSAVYLCASSQGLAGAREQYFGPGTRLTVT.

This clone has just a few counts. J is TRBJ2-7 and V is TRBV28; 7 positions match TRBD1. The junction had 4 bases not matched to a gene; V was cut back by 4 bases and J by 4 bases. There are 13 residues in the CDR3. CDR1 and CDR2 (germline): MDHEN, SYDVKM. The CDR3 DNA sequence: TGTGCCAGCAGTTCGGGACAGCAATACGAGCAGTACTTC. It yields the protein CASSSGQQYEQYF. Combining the CDR3 with reference TRBV28 and TRBJ2-7 gives the whole variable domain DVKVTQSSRYLVKRTGEKVFLECVQDMDHENMFWYRQDPGLGLRLIYFSYDVKMKEKGDIPEGYSVSREKKERFSLILESASTNQTSMYLCASSSGQQYEQYFGPGTRLTVT.

The chain recombines TRBV6-1 with TRBJ1-5, with D unclear. The CDR3 is made up of 14 amino acids. Germline V gives CDR1 MNHNS, CDR2 SASEGT. With 7 bases removed from V and 1 base from J, the gap between germline ends came to 11 bases. The CDR3 protein is CASTEAGSNQPQHF. CDR3 nucleotides: TGTGCCAGCACGGAGGCGGGAAGCAATCAGCCCCAGCATTTT.

This clone has a handful of counts. J is TRBJ1-5 and V is TRBV19, with D possibly being TRBD1 (6 bases). Trimming cost V 5 bases and J 4 bases, with 9 bases left between them. This CDR3 comprises 13 residues. CDR1 LNHDA and CDR2 SQIVND come from the germline V gene (reference sequence). The CDR3 is CASSYQGNQPQHF. CDR3 DNA sequence: TGTGCCAGTAGTTACCAGGGGAATCAGCCCCAGCATTTT. Full variable domain (outside the CDR3, taken from reference TRBV19 and TRBJ1-5): DGGITQSPKYLFRKEGQNVTLSCEQNLNHDAMYWYRQDPGQGLRLIYYSQIVNDFQKGDIAEGYSVSREKKESFPLTVTSAQKNPTAFYLCASSYQGNQPQHFGDGTRLSIL.

The rearrangement joins TRBV27 to TRBJ1-4; D unclear. Deletions cut 5 bases from V and 5 bases from J, with 9 bases between. The CDR3 length is 13 residues. CDR1 and CDR2 (germline): MNHEY, SMNVEV (reference sequence). The CDR3 nucleotides read TGTGCCAGCAGTGTAATTTTCAATGAAAAACTGTTTTTT. It specifies CASSVIFNEKLFF.

This chain joins TRBV30 and TRBJ1-3, with D maybe TRBD1 (6 bases). V gave up 4 bases and J gave up 0 bases, with 22 bases separating them. CDR3 length: 18 residues. Per the germline V gene, CDR1 is GTSNPN and CDR2 is SVGIG (reference sequence). The DNA for the CDR3 is TGTGCCTGGACCCCCCGGGACACCGAATTTTACTCTGGAAACACCATATATTTT. It codes for CAWTPRDTEFYSGNTIYF.

The chain carries TRBV14 and TRBJ2-7; D is undetermined. CDR1 SGHDN and CDR2 FVKESK come from the germline V gene. V lost 0 bases and J 7 bases, leaving 13 bases between the germline ends. The CDR3 spans 14 residues. The CDR3 DNA sequence: TGTGCCAGCAGCCAAGATCCTGGGCTGGGGGAGCAGTACTTC. This translates into CASSQDPGLGEQYF. The full variable domain, with the rest looked up from reference TRBV14 and TRBJ2-7, is EAGVTQFPSHSVIEKGQTVTLRCDPISGHDNLYWYRRVMGKEIKFLLHFVKESKQDESGMPNNRFLAERTGGTYSTLKVQPAELEDSGVYFCASSQDPGLGEQYFGPGTRLTVT.

The rearrangement links TRBV10-2 to TRBJ1-3; D may be TRBD1 (5 bases). The CDR3 totals 14 residues. V dropped 5 bases and J dropped 2 bases, with 10 bases sitting between them. Germline V gene data show CDR1 as WSHSY and CDR2 as SAAADI. CDR3 nucleotides: TGCGCCAGCAGTTCTGGGGCTGCTGGAAACACCATATATTTT. Protein: CASSSGAAGNTIYF.

The count of this clone is one. The chain has TRBV25-1 and TRBJ2-3; no reliable D call. V dropped 8 bases and J dropped 2 bases, with 14 bases sitting between them. The germline V gene has CDR1 MGHDK and CDR2 SYGVNS. The CDR3 runs 14 residues. This chain's CDR3 is CASRRSAPTDTQYF. As DNA, the CDR3 is TGTGCCAGCCGTAGATCGGCCCCCACAGATACGCAGTATTTT.

The chain uses TRBV30 and TRBJ2-1; tentative D call: TRBD2 (6 bases). This CDR3 spans 14 amino acids. V lost 3 bases to trimming and J lost 4 bases, with 13 bases between them. The germline V gene has CDR1 GTSNPN and CDR2 SVGIG (reference sequence). CDR3 DNA: TGTGCCTGGAGCCTCGCTAGCGCTTACAATGAGCAGTTCTTC. It is translated as CAWSLASAYNEQFF.

Comments on this clone: A much larger clonotype is one base distant, so this may be a read error. This chain joins TRBV7-3 and TRBJ1-5; no reliable D call. Trimming removed 5 bases from V and 0 bases from J, with 11 bases in between. The CDR3 runs 15 residues. Germline values: CDR1 SGHTA, CDR2 FQGTGA. CDR3: CASSPDALSNQPQHF. CDR3 DNA: TGTGCCAGCAGCCCGGACGCGCTTAGCAATCAGCCCCAGCATTTT. The full variable domain, its missing parts supplied by reference TRBV7-3 and TRBJ1-5, is GAGVSQTPSNKVTEKGKYVELRCDPISGHTALYWYRQSLGQGPEFLIYFQGTGAADDSGLPNDRFFAVRPEGSVSTLKIQRTERGDSAVYLCASSPDALSNQPQHFGDGTRLSIL.

In the case of this clone: The sample has other DNA sequences that encode this CDR3 too. CDR3 sequence: CASSLGTQETQYF. As DNA, the CDR3 is TGCGCCAGCAGCCTCGGTACCCAAGAGACCCAGTACTTC. The chain couples TRBV4-1 to TRBJ2-5; no clear D. V was shortened by 4 bases and J by 1 base, with 7 bases between the two germline ends. CDR1 is MGHRA, CDR2 YSYEKL, per germline. The length of the CDR3 is 13 residues.

There are a few counts of this clone. The chain joins TRBV5-6 to TRBJ1-2; the match to TRBD1 covers 7 bases. Germline V gene sequence: CDR1 SGHDT, CDR2 YYEEEE. V lost 1 base to trimming and J lost 1 base; unmatched junction nucleotides: 7. CDR3 length: 16 residues. CDR3 region: CASSLSGTALNYGYTF. The DNA of the CDR3 is TGTGCCAGCAGCTTGTCCGGGACAGCACTTAACTATGGCTACACCTTC.

CDR3 nucleotides: TGTGCCAGCAGCTTAGACGGTGGGGGAAGGGAGCTGTTTTTT. Its protein product is CASSLDGGGRELFF. The chain recombines TRBV11-3 with TRBJ2-2; D is tentatively TRBD1 or TRBD2 (5 bases each). V dropped 0 bases and J dropped 9 bases, with 11 bases sitting between them. This CDR3 is 14 amino acids long. Looked up from germline, CDR1 is SGHNT and CDR2 is YENEEA.